This T cell receptor beta chain was sequenced during a study of CD8+CD57+ T cells in acquired aplastic anemia. TCR beta VDJ and CDR3 were profiled, and genomic DNA was the template. TCRdb re-analysed the reads in MiXCR, keeping a single row per CDR3 protein. Here the sample spans more than 250,000 distinct CDR3 sequences, 56% being singletons. The ends lost 2 bases at V and 5 bases at J; junction bases unmatched: 1. This CDR3 is 15 amino acids long. The germline V gene encodes CDR1 SGDLS and CDR2 YYNGEE. The receptor was derived from a human donor with severe aplastic anemia or a healthy control (not recorded which). The genes are TRBV9 and TRBJ1-6, with 10 bases that match TRBD1. Sequenced input: sorted CD4+, CD8+, or CD8+CD57+ T cells (not recorded which) from PBMCs. The CDR3: CASSVTGGNNSPLHF. The CDR3 DNA reads TGTGCCAGCAGCGTGACAGGGGGCAATAATTCACCCCTCCACTTT. Filled out from reference TRBV9 and TRBJ1-6, the complete variable domain reads DSGVTQTPKHLITATGQRVTLRCSPRSGDLSVYWYQQSLDQGLQFLIQYYNGEERAKGNILERFSAQQFPDLHSELNLSSLELGDSALYFCASSVTGGNNSPLHFGNGTRLTVT.